The 6 T cell receptor beta chains given below trace back to one sample, sequenced in a study of shared clonotypes between healthy human individuals. Measured with immunoSEQ multiplex PCR; TCRdb has only the in-frame clones, and not every one. The profile shows fewer than 850,000 clones, more than 70% of them singletons. Sequencing input: memory CD4+ T cells sorted from blood. The subset was: CD45RA-negative fraction. These receptors came from a woman aged 25-40 years in good health.

J is TRBJ2-5 and V is TRBV5-1, with D maybe TRBD1 (6 bases). This CDR3 region has 14 residues. Trimming stripped 4 bases from V and 1 base from J, with 11 bases between. Germline lookup yields CDR1 SGHRS and CDR2 YFSETQ. CDR3 bases: TGCGCCAGCAGCGTGGGACATTTCCAAGAGACCCAGTACTTC. Translation gives CASSVGHFQETQYF.

The rearrangement uses TRBV4-1 and TRBJ2-1, with D possibly matching TRBD2 (6 bases). CDR1 is MGHRA, CDR2 YSYEKL, per germline. Trimming pared 2 bases from V and 4 bases from J, leaving 12 bases between. This CDR3 has 15 residues. The CDR3 DNA reads TGCGCCAGCAGCCAAATTAGCGGAGAATACAATGAGCAGTTCTTC. It translates to CASSQISGEYNEQFF.

This clone appeared many times. The chain links TRBV28 to TRBJ2-7, with TRBD2 identical over 8 bases. V was pared by 5 bases and J by 2 bases, with 11 bases of the junction left unmatched. This CDR3 region has 16 residues. Germline lookup yields CDR1 MDHEN and CDR2 SYDVKM. The CDR3 loop reads CASSISSGRPPYEQYF. CDR3 coding DNA: TGTGCCAGCAGTATCTCAAGCGGGAGACCCCCCTACGAGCAGTACTTC.

The V call is TRBV27, the J call TRBJ1-2; D ambiguous. Trimming cost V 3 bases and J 2 bases, with 13 bases left between them. In germline, CDR1 is MNHEY, CDR2 SMNVEV (reference sequence). The CDR3 totals 15 residues. Here the CDR3 reads CASSFTPSGNYGYTF. For the CDR3, the DNA is TGTGCCAGCAGTTTTACGCCGTCCGGAAACTATGGCTACACCTTC.

The rearrangement joins TRBV4-1 to TRBJ2-1; unclear D gene. This CDR3 region has 15 residues. V was trimmed by 1 base and J by 4 bases, leaving 11 bases between them. Per germline, CDR1 MGHRA and CDR2 YSYEKL. CDR3 amino acids: CASSQGLGHYNEQFF. DNA for the CDR3: TGCGCCAGCAGCCAAGGCCTAGGCCATTACAATGAGCAGTTCTTC.

The CDR3 DNA reads as TGTGCCAGCAGTATGCGACTAGCGGGAGGGAGGGAGACCCAGTACTTC. Its protein is CASSMRLAGGRETQYF. The rearrangement uses TRBV28 and TRBJ2-5; 14 bases line up with TRBD2. This CDR3 has 16 residues. Germline CDR1 reads MDHEN; CDR2 reads SYDVKM. J lost 5 bases, V lost 5 bases, and 7 bases had no gene match.